The 16 T cell receptor beta chains reported below all come from one sample, sequenced in a study of shared clonotypes between healthy human individuals. Assay used: immunoSEQ multiplex PCR; TCRdb lists only in-frame clones, some missing. The sample gives some 2.1 million clones, 90% to 95% of which show up once; around 0.13% is in the top ten. The sequenced sample was naive CD4+ T cells sorted from blood. Noted subset: CD45RA+ positively selected. The receptors shown here come from a man aged 18 to 35 in good health.

This rearrangement joins TRBV7-9 to TRBJ2-5, with 10 bases lining up with TRBD2. CDR1 is SEHNR, CDR2 FQNEAQ, per germline (reference sequence). With 4 bases clipped from V and 4 bases from J, the junction kept 6 bases outside the gene matches. The CDR3 runs to 15 residues. CDR3 nucleotides: TGTGCCAGCAGCTCCCAGCGGGAGGGCCTAGAGACCCAGTACTTC. This gives the protein CASSSQREGLETQYF.

The gene calls are TRBV25-1 and TRBJ2-5; TRBD1 matches at 8 bases. Germline trimming cut 4 bases from V and 2 bases from J; bases unmatched to any gene: 9. The CDR3 is 16 amino acids. Germline CDR1 reads MGHDK; CDR2 reads SYGVNS. DNA for the CDR3: TGTGCCAGCAGTGTCGGACAGGGTGTGGGACAAGAGACCCAGTACTTC. As protein: CASSVGQGVGQETQYF.

The chain employs TRBV6-5 and TRBJ1-2, with D unclear. CDR3 length: 10 residues. V gave up 8 bases and J gave up 2 bases, with 3 bases separating them. Germline assignment: CDR1 MNHEY and CDR2 SVGAGI. CDR3 in amino acids: CASANYGYTF. The CDR3 DNA follows: TGTGCCAGCGCGAACTATGGCTACACCTTC.

This sequence joins TRBV7-2 and TRBJ1-5; D not certain. Trimming removed 7 bases from V and 7 bases from J, with 11 bases in between. Germline V CDR1 and CDR2: SGHTA, FQGNSA. This CDR3 is built from 12 residues. CDR3 protein: CASTFGSQPQHF. The CDR3 DNA is TGTGCCAGCACCTTCGGCAGCCAGCCCCAGCATTTT. Drawing the rest from reference TRBV7-2 and TRBJ1-5, the complete variable domain is GAGVSQSPSNKVTEKGKDVELRCDPISGHTALYWYRQSLGQGLEFLIYFQGNSAPDKSGLPSDRFSAERTGGSVSTLTIQRTQQEDSAVYLCASTFGSQPQHFGDGTRLSIL.

The rearrangement uses TRBV25-1 and TRBJ2-7; D possibly corresponds to TRBD2 (5 bases). Trimming stripped 6 bases from V and 4 bases from J, with 16 bases between. The CDR3 runs to 14 residues. Germline CDR1 MGHDK, CDR2 SYGVNS. The CDR3: CASSRGWGNYEQYF. In nucleotides, the CDR3 is TGTGCCAGCAGCCGGGGTTGGGGTAATTACGAGCAGTACTTC.

The chain joins TRBV5-1 to TRBJ2-1; no firm D call. This CDR3 is built from 15 residues. Germline lookup yields CDR1 SGHRS and CDR2 YFSETQ. The V and J ends lost 6 bases and 1 base respectively, with 14 bases between them. Written as DNA, the CDR3 is TGCGCCAGCACCGAAGGATCTGGGTCCTACAATGAGCAGTTCTTC. This encodes CASTEGSGSYNEQFF.

In this sample, this clone turned up once. At one boundary the junction diverges from the germline segment, which might be a read error. CDR3 nucleotide sequence: TGTGCCATCAGTGAGATTGGCAGCTCCCACGAGCAGTACTTC. Translated, it gives CAISEIGSSHEQYF. The V gene is TRBV10-3, the J gene TRBJ2-7; D gene ambiguous. The length of the CDR3 is 14 residues. CDR1 ENHRY and CDR2 SYGVKD come from the germline V gene.

The chain recombines TRBV20-1 with TRBJ2-5; D is unclear. CDR1 is DFQATT and CDR2 is SNEGSKA in the germline V gene (reference sequence). There are 9 residues in the CDR3. CDR3 in amino acids: CRPEETQYF. For the CDR3, the DNA is TGCAGGCCAGAAGAGACCCAGTACTTC.

V usage is TRBV30 and J usage is TRBJ1-4, with D tentatively TRBD1 (5 bases). The germline CDR1 and CDR2 sequences are GTSNPN and SVGIG (reference sequence). The CDR3 runs 13 residues. V lost 1 base, J lost 7 bases, and 10 bases lay in between. CDR3 nucleotides: TGTGCCTGGAGTGCAGGGACCGGTGAAAAACTGTTTTTT. Its translation is CAWSAGTGEKLFF.

The rearrangement uses TRBV28 and TRBJ2-7; no reliable D call. CDR1 MDHEN and CDR2 SYDVKM come from the germline V gene. The CDR3 runs to 16 residues. V shed 4 bases and J shed 0 bases, with 16 bases lying between them. The CDR3 loop reads CASSSPGSRSSYEQYF. As DNA, the CDR3 is TGTGCCAGCAGTTCTCCGGGCAGCAGAAGCTCCTACGAGCAGTACTTC.

J is TRBJ2-3 and V is TRBV30; 10 bases are a match to TRBD1. The J segment lost 3 bases and the V segment lost 4 bases, leaving 7 bases of the junction unmatched. Germline-derived CDR1 and CDR2 are GTSNPN and SVGIG (reference sequence). This CDR3 has 15 amino acids. The chain's CDR3 is CAWNTGTGETDTQYF. DNA of the CDR3: TGTGCCTGGAACACCGGGACAGGGGAAACAGATACGCAGTATTTT.

The chain has TRBV28 and TRBJ2-7, with 9 bases that match TRBD2. The CDR3 loop spans 14 amino acids. After removal of 6 bases from V and 6 bases from J, the junction contained 9 bases not matched to a gene. The germline V gene encodes CDR1 MDHEN and CDR2 SYDVKM. CDR3 residues: CASSPTSGRREQYF. In nucleotides, the CDR3 is TGTGCCAGCAGCCCAACTAGCGGGCGCCGCGAGCAGTACTTC.

This chain joins TRBV9 and TRBJ1-3, with D possibly TRBD1 on 5 matching bases. CDR1 and CDR2 from the germline V gene are SGDLS and YYNGEE. CDR3 size: 17 residues. The V end lost 4 bases, the J end lost 0 bases, and 17 bases lay between the germline ends. The CDR3 spells CASSTLSEGVSGNTIYF. The CDR3 bases are TGTGCCAGCAGCACCCTCTCGGAAGGGGTCTCTGGAAACACCATATATTTT.

V and J are TRBV5-1 and TRBJ2-7, with TRBD1 identical over 7 bases. V lost 4 bases and J lost 1; bases outside the gene matches: 5. This CDR3 contains 14 residues. Germline CDR1 and CDR2: SGHRS and YFSETQ. Written as DNA, the CDR3 is TGCGCCAGCAGCACTGGACAGGATTCCTACGAGCAGTACTTC. It codes for CASSTGQDSYEQYF.

This chain joins TRBV5-1 and TRBJ1-2; no clear D gene. The CDR3 covers 12 residues. Trimming took 3 bases from V and 1 from J, leaving 4 bases between them. Per germline, CDR1 SGHRS and CDR2 YFSETQ. CDR3 nucleotide sequence: TGCGCCAGCAGCTCAAATAACTATGGCTACACCTTC. It encodes CASSSNNYGYTF.

This clone came up once. The chain uses TRBV7-6 and TRBJ2-2; 7 bases align to TRBD1. CDR3 length equals 14 residues. Germline loops: CDR1 SGHVS, CDR2 FNYEAQ. V lost 5 bases to trimming and J lost 4 bases; unmatched junction nucleotides: 4. The CDR3 nucleotides read TGTGCCAGCAGCCACGGGACAGCCACCGGGGAGCTGTTTTTT. Translated, it gives CASSHGTATGELFF.